One and the same sample provided the 21 T cell receptor beta chains below, sequenced in a study of T-cell reconstitution after alpha-beta-depleted transplantation in children. Unique molecular identifiers were incorporated into the prepared TCRbeta library. TCRdb analysed the PCR reads with MiXCR anew, one entry per CDR3 protein. The repertoire holds roughly 100,000 distinct CDR3 sequences, with 7.5% to 9% as singletons. Specimen: PBMCs, collected before TCRalphabeta/CD19-depleted stem cell transplant. The origin of the receptors is a boy aged 2 to 9 with acute lymphoblastic leukemia, due to receive a stem cell transplant.

The V gene is TRBV5-3, the J gene TRBJ2-3; the D is unclear. TRBV5-3 is an open reading frame whose function is uncertain. This CDR3 comprises 15 residues. V was cut by 9 bases and J by 0 bases, with 17 bases left in between. The CDR3 DNA follows: TGTGCCATGGGCTTGGGCCTTCCTAGCACAGATACGCAGTATTTT. This encodes CAMGLGLPSTDTQYF.

This clonotype was counted only a few times. The genes are TRBV7-8 and TRBJ2-1; tentative D call: TRBD2 (5 bases). CDR3 size: 18 residues. Deletions cut 5 bases from V and 4 bases from J, with 24 bases between. Germline V gives CDR1 SGHVS, CDR2 FQNEAQ. Here the CDR3 DNA reads TGTGCCAGCAGCCTAAGTCGGCGGGCCCCGCTTGGATACAATGAGCAGTTCTTC. Amino acids: CASSLSRRAPLGYNEQFF.

This clonotype has at least ten counts. V and J are TRBV20-1 and TRBJ2-1, with 7 bases fitting TRBD2. Germline loops: CDR1 DFQATT, CDR2 SNEGSKA (reference sequence). The length of the CDR3 is 16 residues. The trim removed 1 base at V and 5 bases at J, leaving 11 bases unmatched. The CDR3 bases are TGCAGTGCTAGAGTATCTCGCGGGGGATTAGACAATGAGCAGTTCTTC. It translates to CSARVSRGGLDNEQFF.

This clonotype was seen at least ten times. The chain carries TRBV28 and TRBJ2-7; D possibly corresponds to TRBD2 (6 bases). The CDR3 has 14 residues. Germline V gives CDR1 MDHEN, CDR2 SYDVKM. Between the trimmed V and J ends, which lost 7 bases and 5 bases, there was a span of 18 bases. Written as DNA, the CDR3 is TGTGCCAGCATCCCCGGAGGGTCATCCCACGAGCAGTACTTC. This codes for CASIPGGSSHEQYF.

A few counts support this clonotype. The CDR3 is CASSLADEYGYTF. CDR3 bases: TGTGCCAGCAGCCTTGCAGATGAGTATGGCTACACCTTC. V gene TRBV5-4 combines with J gene TRBJ1-2; no reliable D call. V was trimmed by 4 bases and J by 5 bases, leaving 12 bases between them. Germline values: CDR1 SGHNT, CDR2 YYREEE (reference sequence). CDR3 length: 13 amino acids.

The J gene is TRBJ1-1, the V gene TRBV4-3; D may be TRBD1 (5 bases). Germline CDR1 LGHNA, CDR2 YSLEER. This CDR3 has 13 amino acids. Trimming left V 8 bases short and J 3 bases short, with 13 bases between. The CDR3 DNA sequence: TGCGCCAGCGCGACAGCACTCTACACTGAAGCTTTCTTT. Its protein is CASATALYTEAFF.

This clonotype was found many times. The chain couples TRBV12-3 or TRBV12-4 to TRBJ2-3; 10 bases are a match to TRBD2. After removal of 7 bases from V and 0 bases from J, the junction contained 4 bases not matched to a gene. The CDR3 has 15 amino acids. The CDR3 bases are TGTGCCAGCACCTCACTAGCGGGAAGCACAGATACGCAGTATTTT. Its protein product is CASTSLAGSTDTQYF.

This clonotype was seen more than once but under ten times. The gene calls are TRBV15 and TRBJ1-2; 7 bases map to TRBD1. After removal of 6 bases from V and 7 bases from J, the junction contained 5 bases not matched to a gene. This CDR3 is 12 amino acids long. Per the germline V gene, CDR1 is LNHNV and CDR2 is YYDKDF (reference sequence). The CDR3 nucleotides read TGTGCCACCAGAAGGGGACAGTCTGGCTACACCTTC. It is translated as CATRRGQSGYTF.

This clonotype was detected many times. The rearrangement joins TRBV15 to TRBJ2-6, with D tentatively TRBD1 (6 bases). The CDR3 is 16 amino acids. V gave up 3 bases and J gave up 4 bases, with 13 bases separating them. Germline CDR1 reads LNHNV; CDR2 reads YYDKDF (reference sequence). Written as DNA, the CDR3 is TGTGCCACCAGCAGGGAAACAGGGACCGGGGCCAACGTCCTGACTTTC. The encoded protein is CATSRETGTGANVLTF. The full variable domain, in which reference TRBV15 and TRBJ2-6 provide the parts outside the CDR3, is DAMVIQNPRYQVTQFGKPVTLSCSQTLNHNVMYWYQQKSSQAPKLLFHYYDKDFNNEADTPDNFQSRRPNTSFCFLDIRSPGLGDTAMYLCATSRETGTGANVLTFGAGSRLTVL.

In its sample, this clonotype was seen many times. The chain links TRBV6-5 to TRBJ2-3; D ambiguous. The V and J ends lost 0 bases and 2 bases respectively, with 9 bases between them. The length of the CDR3 is 15 residues. The germline CDR1 and CDR2 sequences are MNHEY and SVGAGI. The CDR3 here is CASSYSGSNTDTQYF. The CDR3 DNA reads TGTGCCAGCAGTTACTCGGGATCCAACACAGATACGCAGTATTTT.

The sample holds a few counts of this clonotype. The V gene is TRBV7-8, the J gene TRBJ1-4, with no clear D. CDR3 size: 12 residues. Germline-derived CDR1 and CDR2 are SGHVS and FQNEAQ. The V gene lost 1 base and the J gene lost 6 bases, with 3 bases spanning the gap. The CDR3 is CASSLGDEKLFF. The CDR3 nucleotides read TGTGCCAGCAGCTTAGGGGATGAAAAACTGTTTTTT.

Ten or more counts support this clonotype. The V call is TRBV7-9, the J call TRBJ1-4; D is uncertain. The V end lost 2 bases, the J end lost 0 bases, and 10 bases lay between the germline ends. CDR3 length: 16 residues. The germline gives CDR1 SEHNR, CDR2 FQNEAQ (reference sequence). The CDR3 DNA follows: TGTGCCAGCAGCTTACGGTCCACCGCAACTAATGAAAAACTGTTTTTT. Protein: CASSLRSTATNEKLFF.

This clonotype was detected only a few times. J is TRBJ1-6 and V is TRBV5-6; tentatively, D is TRBD1 (5 bases). The CDR3 is 14 amino acids. The V and J ends lost 0 bases and 6 bases respectively, with 7 bases between them. The germline CDR1 and CDR2 sequences are SGHDT and YYEEEE. The CDR3 protein is CASSLATANSPLHF. CDR3 bases: TGTGCCAGCAGCTTGGCGACAGCTAATTCACCCCTCCACTTT.

This clonotype showed up many times. In DNA, the CDR3 is TGTGCCAGCAGCTCCCGGACAGGGGGCTATGGCTACACCTTC. This gives the protein CASSSRTGGYGYTF. The chain couples TRBV7-9 to TRBJ1-2, with TRBD1 identical over 10 bases. The junction had 3 bases not matched to a gene; V was cut back by 4 bases and J by 4 bases. This CDR3 contains 14 residues. Germline values: CDR1 SEHNR, CDR2 FQNEAQ (reference sequence). The full variable domain, completed using reference TRBV7-9 and TRBJ1-2, is DTGVSQNPRHKITKRGQNVTFRCDPISEHNRLYWYRQTLGQGPEFLTYFQNEAQLEKSRLLSDRFSAERPKGSFSTLEIQRTEQGDSAMYLCASSSRTGGYGYTFGSGTRLTVV.

This sequence joins TRBV6-5 and TRBJ1-6; TRBD1 is a possible D gene (5 bases). This CDR3 has 16 amino acids. CDR1 and CDR2 (germline): MNHEY, SVGAGI. Trimming shortened V by 0 bases and J by 7 bases, and 13 bases separated the two germline ends. Here the CDR3 reads CASSYSQGLPNSPLHF. The CDR3 DNA follows: TGTGCCAGCAGTTACTCCCAGGGACTTCCGAATTCACCCCTCCACTTT.

The CDR3 DNA follows: TGTGCCAGCTCTAGGAGGGGACCCTCGGGGGCCAACGTCCTGACTTTC. This translates into CASSRRGPSGANVLTF. This chain links TRBV7-2 with TRBJ2-6, with a possible D match to TRBD2 (6 bases). V was shortened by 8 bases and J by 4 bases, with 18 bases between the two germline ends. This CDR3 has 16 residues. Germline values: CDR1 SGHTA, CDR2 FQGNSA.

This clonotype has only a few counts. This chain connects TRBV6-4 to TRBJ2-1; no definite D call. V gave up 4 bases and J gave up 5 bases, with 9 bases separating them. This CDR3 contains 13 residues. Germline V CDR1 and CDR2: MRHNA, SNTAGT. The CDR3 here is CASSAAANNEQFF. For the CDR3, the DNA is TGTGCCAGCAGTGCGGCGGCCAACAATGAGCAGTTCTTC.

The genes are TRBV14 and TRBJ2-7; a weak D match, TRBD1 (5 bases). The germline CDR1 and CDR2 sequences are SGHDN and FVKESK. This CDR3 has 14 residues. Trimming pared 0 bases from V and 6 bases from J, leaving 12 bases between. CDR3 residues: CASSQEVRRGEQYF. For the CDR3, the DNA is TGTGCCAGCAGCCAAGAAGTTAGAAGGGGCGAGCAGTACTTC. Full variable domain (rest looked up from reference TRBV14 and TRBJ2-7): EAGVTQFPSHSVIEKGQTVTLRCDPISGHDNLYWYRRVMGKEIKFLLHFVKESKQDESGMPNNRFLAERTGGTYSTLKVQPAELEDSGVYFCASSQEVRRGEQYFGPGTRLTVT.

Only a few counts were recorded for this clonotype. The chain employs TRBV6-1 and TRBJ1-1, with D perhaps matching TRBD1 (5 bases). V was clipped by 6 bases and J by 1 base, with 12 bases between them. Germline V CDR1 and CDR2: MNHNS, SASEGT. The length of the CDR3 is 14 residues. The CDR3 is CASRPGLGNTEAFF. CDR3 nucleotides: TGTGCCAGCAGACCAGGGTTAGGGAACACTGAAGCTTTCTTT.

Many counts were recorded for this clonotype. The chain carries TRBV28 and TRBJ2-2; 8 nucleotides line up with TRBD1. J lost 1 base, V lost 4 bases, and 5 bases had no gene match. This CDR3 contains 16 residues. Germline CDR1 MDHEN, CDR2 SYDVKM. The CDR3 bases are TGTGCCAGCAGTTCCATCGGGACAGGGAACACCGGGGAGCTGTTTTTT. Translated: CASSSIGTGNTGELFF.

This clonotype was found many times. The J gene is TRBJ1-6, the V gene TRBV7-9, with D perhaps TRBD1 (6 bases). Trimming cost V 4 bases and J 3 bases, with 25 bases left between them. The CDR3 has 20 residues. From germline, CDR1 is SEHNR and CDR2 FQNEAQ (reference sequence). The CDR3 nucleotides are TGTGCCAGCAGCTCGGACCTTGCAACGAGGGGGGACTTCTATAATTCACCCCTCCACTTT. Amino acids: CASSSDLATRGDFYNSPLHF.